This T cell receptor beta chain was retrieved from a study of T cell responses to AZD1222 COVID-19 vaccine. Clones were read by immunoSEQ multiplex PCR, and TCRdb kept only the in-frame ones, dropping some. The table lists about 180,000 clones, around 88% of them singletons. This CDR3 spans 14 amino acids. The ends lost 7 bases at V and 5 bases at J; junction bases unmatched: 10. Germline V gene data show CDR1 as SQVTM and CDR2 as ANQGSEA. This receptor was taken from an adult in good health. Sequenced material: peripheral blood, taken on day 0 of AZD1222 vaccination. The chain joins TRBV29-1 to TRBJ1-4; 7 bases are a match to TRBD1. This CDR3 reads CSARGGTDNEKLFF. The CDR3 nucleotides read TGCAGCGCTCGTGGCGGGACAGACAATGAAAAACTGTTTTTT.